This record concerns one T cell receptor beta chain sequence. Its antigen is unknown. The data belong to a study of radiation and T cells in renal cell carcinoma. Here immunoSEQ multiplex PCR was the method, and the copy in TCRdb shows in-frame clones only, minus some. The sample carries 40,000 to 50,000 clones, 82% recorded once. Overall study results and limits: In blood, top tumor clones expanded by 2 weeks, shrinking by 4. No pretreatment tumor biopsies were available for baseline clonotypes.

The sample's time point: blood 4 weeks post-SBRT, at nephrectomy. Stated treatment: 15 Gy SBRT to primary tumor, nephrectomy 4 weeks later. Nephrectomy followed 15 Gy stereotactic body radiation by 4 weeks. Radiation-treated patients gave blood at baseline, week 2 and week 4. CDR1 and CDR2 from the germline V gene are LGHNA and YSLEER. The germline V and J ends were trimmed by 1 base and 0 bases, with 10 bases remaining between them. This CDR3 is 16 amino acids long. The chain is built from TRBV4-3 and TRBJ2-1; D is unresolved. The sequencing used blood, collected from a patient whose treatment included radiotherapy and nephrectomy. This TCR came from an older woman with renal cell carcinoma. The CDR3 is CASSQALQSSYNEQFF. CDR3 in DNA: TGCGCCAGCAGCCAAGCACTCCAGAGCTCCTACAATGAGCAGTTCTTC.